The 20 T cell receptor beta chains below were found in one sample sequenced in a study of OX40 agonist ivuxolimab in advanced cancers. Libraries were prepared by immunoSEQ multiplex PCR; TCRdb keeps only in-frame clonotypes and omits some of them. The table has 48,000 or so clones, approximately 94% seen once. The sample here was CD4+ or CD8+ T cells sorted from blood, taken in a trial of the OX40 agonist ivuxolimab. Receptors were obtained from an adult with an advanced solid tumor such as melanoma, head and neck, liver or kidney cancer.

This chain joins TRBV19 and TRBJ1-1, with TRBD1 matching over 7 bases. The J segment lost 0 bases and the V segment lost 7 bases, leaving 2 bases of the junction unmatched. Germline assignment: CDR1 LNHDA and CDR2 SQIVND (reference sequence). The CDR3 runs to 13 residues. CDR3 in amino acids: CASTQGMNTEAFF. For the CDR3, the DNA is TGTGCCAGTACACAGGGGATGAACACTGAAGCTTTCTTT. The variable domain in full, with the rest retrieved from reference TRBV19 and TRBJ1-1, is DGGITQSPKYLFRKEGQNVTLSCEQNLNHDAMYWYRQDPGQGLRLIYYSQIVNDFQKGDIAEGYSVSREKKESFPLTVTSAQKNPTAFYLCASTQGMNTEAFFGQGTRLTVV.

The chain is built from TRBV5-1 and TRBJ2-7, with D tentatively TRBD1 or TRBD2 (6 bases each). Trimming removed 4 bases at V and 6 bases at J, with 11 bases between. The length of the CDR3 is 12 residues. Germline loops: CDR1 SGHRS, CDR2 YFSETQ. The CDR3 DNA is TGCGCCAGCAGCGGGGGGCCCGCCGAGCAGTACTTC. Translating gives CASSGGPAEQYF.

This rearrangement joins TRBV7-2 to TRBJ2-2; a possible D gene is TRBD1 (6 bases). Trimming removed 5 bases at V and 2 bases at J, with 15 bases between. The CDR3 totals 16 residues. Germline CDR1 and CDR2: SGHTA and FQGNSA. This CDR3 is CASSPGPGANTGELFF. DNA for the CDR3: TGTGCCAGCAGCCCCGGACCAGGGGCTAACACCGGGGAGCTGTTTTTT.

The V gene is TRBV30, the J gene TRBJ1-1; D is unclear. V was shortened by 0 bases and J by 4 bases, with 9 bases between the two germline ends. This CDR3 spans 13 amino acids. The germline CDR1 and CDR2 sequences are GTSNPN and SVGIG (reference sequence). The CDR3 coding sequence is TGTGCCTGGAGTGTATCTCACGGCACTGAAGCTTTCTTT. Its protein is CAWSVSHGTEAFF.

The chain links TRBV19 to TRBJ1-1, with D possibly being TRBD1 (5 bases). Germline-derived CDR1 and CDR2 are LNHDA and SQIVND (reference sequence). V lost 3 bases, J lost 3 bases, and 8 bases lay in between. This CDR3 region has 13 residues. The CDR3 DNA follows: TGTGCCAGTAGTATGACAGTGTACACTGAAGCTTTCTTT. It is translated as CASSMTVYTEAFF.

Remarks on this clone: In the same sample, other DNA sequences code for this CDR3. V gene TRBV19 combines with J gene TRBJ2-3; D remains unclear. This CDR3 has 13 residues. From germline, CDR1 is LNHDA and CDR2 SQIVND (reference sequence). V shed 1 base and J shed 4 bases, with 6 bases lying between them. CDR3 sequence: CASSIVGPDTQYF. CDR3 coding DNA: TGTGCCAGTAGTATAGTCGGGCCAGATACGCAGTATTTT.

V usage is TRBV11-2 and J usage is TRBJ2-3, with 12 bases that match TRBD2. V lost 3 bases and J lost 1; bases outside the gene matches: 11. The germline V gene encodes CDR1 SGHAT and CDR2 FQNNGV. The CDR3 is 19 residues long. CDR3 in amino acids: CASSLRLAGAGWGTDTQYF. The CDR3 DNA sequence: TGTGCCAGCAGCTTGAGACTAGCGGGAGCGGGGTGGGGCACAGATACGCAGTATTTT. The whole variable domain, filled in from reference TRBV11-2 and TRBJ2-3, reads EAGVAQSPRYKIIEKRQSVAFWCNPISGHATLYWYQQILGQGPKLLIQFQNNGVVDDSQLPKDRFSAERLKGVDSTLKIQPAKLEDSAVYLCASSLRLAGAGWGTDTQYFGPGTRLTVL.

The V gene is TRBV27, the J gene TRBJ2-1, with D maybe TRBD2 (5 bases). The germline gives CDR1 MNHEY, CDR2 SMNVEV (reference sequence). V shed 10 bases and J shed 10 bases, with 17 bases lying between them. The CDR3 totals 12 residues. The CDR3 bases are TGTGCCATAGGGTTTCCCGGGAACGAGCAGTTCTTC. Translation: CAIGFPGNEQFF.

This clone has a handful of counts. The V call is TRBV29-1, the J call TRBJ2-3, with TRBD1 matching over 7 bases. Germline CDR1 SQVTM, CDR2 ANQGSEA. V trimming: 4 bases; J trimming: 3 bases; junction bases outside the gene matches: 7. The CDR3 covers 14 residues. The CDR3 is CSVVIGGATDTQYF. DNA for the CDR3: TGCAGCGTTGTAATAGGGGGCGCGACAGATACGCAGTATTTT.

The rearrangement links TRBV7-9 to TRBJ2-7, with D maybe TRBD1 (5 bases). The CDR3 contains 13 residues. CDR1 is SEHNR and CDR2 is FQNEAQ in the germline V gene (reference sequence). Between the trimmed V and J ends, which lost 4 bases and 1 base, there was a span of 8 bases. In DNA form, the CDR3 reads TGTGCCAGCAGCTCGACAGAATCCTACGAGCAGTACTTC. Translated: CASSSTESYEQYF. The full variable domain, rest sourced from reference TRBV7-9 and TRBJ2-7, is DTGVSQNPRHKITKRGQNVTFRCDPISEHNRLYWYRQTLGQGPEFLTYFQNEAQLEKSRLLSDRFSAERPKGSFSTLEIQRTEQGDSAMYLCASSSTESYEQYFGPGTRLTVT.

The chain joins TRBV6-5 to TRBJ2-5, with D unclear. Germline CDR1 and CDR2: MNHEY and SVGAGI. CDR3 size: 11 residues. V was cut by 6 bases and J by 4 bases, with 6 bases left in between. CDR3 sequence (DNA): TGTGCCAGCAGAACGTCAGAGACCCAGTACTTC. As protein: CASRTSETQYF.

A few counts support this clone. The chain is built from TRBV9 and TRBJ1-2; possible D gene TRBD1, 5 bases. Germline lookup yields CDR1 SGDLS and CDR2 YYNGEE. CDR3 length: 15 amino acids. Deletions cut 0 bases from V and 7 bases from J, with 16 bases between. The DNA of the CDR3 is TGTGCCAGCAGCGTAGGGACCAGGGATCGCTCTGGCTACACCTTC. Translating it yields CASSVGTRDRSGYTF.

V gene TRBV7-8 combines with J gene TRBJ2-1; 8 bases fit TRBD1. Per germline, CDR1 SGHVS and CDR2 FQNEAQ. V lost 8 bases to trimming and J lost 2 bases; unmatched junction nucleotides: 14. This CDR3 contains 17 residues. The CDR3 bases are TGTGCCAGCTCCCCCCGGGCAGGGGGCATCCCCTACAATGAGCAGTTCTTC. Encoded protein: CASSPRAGGIPYNEQFF.

V and J are TRBV28 and TRBJ2-1; the D gene could be TRBD1 or TRBD2 (5 bases each). Germline CDR1 and CDR2: MDHEN and SYDVKM. The CDR3 length is 16 residues. V gave up 4 bases and J gave up 10 bases, with 23 bases separating them. The CDR3 region has the DNA TGTGCCAGCAGTTCTGCGGGTTCTGCCTATGACAGAGAGCAGTTCTTC. Protein: CASSSAGSAYDREQFF.

The chain recombines TRBV4-3 with TRBJ1-4; no firm D call. Trimming stripped 0 bases from V and 5 bases from J, with 10 bases between. Germline lookup yields CDR1 LGHNA and CDR2 YSLEER. The CDR3 spans 15 residues. The CDR3 DNA reads TGCGCCAGCAGCCAAGATGAGGTTTCAAATGAAAAACTGTTTTTT. This sequence encodes CASSQDEVSNEKLFF.

The chain employs TRBV9 and TRBJ2-5, with 13 nucleotides matching TRBD2. The CDR3 loop spans 16 amino acids. Germline V gene data show CDR1 as SGDLS and CDR2 as YYNGEE. V shed 3 bases and J 0 bases; nucleotides not matched to a gene: 2. The CDR3 nucleotides are TGTGCCAGCAGCGGGGGGACTAGCGGGAACCAAGAGACCCAGTACTTC. Encoded protein: CASSGGTSGNQETQYF.

This chain links TRBV10-3 with TRBJ2-1; 8 positions match TRBD2. The CDR3 runs 15 residues. The junction had 6 bases not matched to a gene; V was cut back by 0 bases and J by 8 bases. Per germline, CDR1 ENHRY and CDR2 SYGVKD. The CDR3 loop reads CAISESSLAGDEQFF. The CDR3 DNA reads as TGTGCCATCAGTGAGTCAAGCCTAGCGGGCGATGAGCAGTTCTTC.

V gene TRBV10-3 combines with J gene TRBJ2-3; no definite D call. V was shortened by 3 bases and J by 2 bases, with 24 bases between the two germline ends. Germline-derived CDR1 and CDR2 are ENHRY and SYGVKD. The CDR3 runs 19 residues. The chain's CDR3 is CAISDPQLRPAEHTDTQYF. The CDR3 DNA sequence: TGTGCCATCAGTGACCCTCAATTGAGGCCTGCGGAGCACACAGATACGCAGTATTTT.

V gene TRBV19 combines with J gene TRBJ2-7, with D tentatively TRBD1 or TRBD2 (5 bases each). V gave up 3 bases and J gave up 4 bases, with 13 bases separating them. The CDR3 is 14 residues long. Germline lookup yields CDR1 LNHDA and CDR2 SQIVND (reference sequence). In DNA form, the CDR3 reads TGTGCCAGTAGTATCGGGGCCGGAAGTTACGAGCAGTACTTC. Amino acids: CASSIGAGSYEQYF.

CDR3 in DNA: TGTGCCAGCCTTTCAGGCAGGGGAGAGAGGGACCAGTACTTC. This sequence encodes CASLSGRGERDQYF. The rearrangement links TRBV6-5 to TRBJ2-5; D possibly corresponds to TRBD1 (6 bases). The CDR3 length is 14 residues. Trimming took off 8 bases at V and 10 bases at J, with 23 bases between the two ends. Germline CDR1 reads MNHEY; CDR2 reads SVGAGI.